The 29 T cell receptor beta chains in this list originate from one sample, sequenced in a study of blood T cell repertoires in COVID-19. TCRdb keeps only in-frame clones here, not all; method: immunoSEQ multiplex PCR. The repertoire holds around 97,000 clones, with about 80% as singletons. What was sequenced was peripheral blood. The receptors derive from a human donor in a cohort sampled during active or convalescent COVID-19.

This chain connects TRBV19 to TRBJ1-6; D is possibly TRBD1 (6 bases). CDR3 length: 14 amino acids. Deletions cut 5 bases from V and 6 bases from J, with 11 bases between. The germline gives CDR1 LNHDA, CDR2 SQIVND (reference sequence). The CDR3 reads CASSSGQSNSPLHF. The DNA of the CDR3 is TGTGCCAGTAGTTCGGGACAATCTAATTCACCCCTCCACTTT.

J is TRBJ1-5 and V is TRBV10-3; D uncertain. CDR3 length equals 13 residues. V dropped 0 bases and J dropped 5 bases, with 5 bases sitting between them. The germline V gene has CDR1 ENHRY and CDR2 SYGVKD. The CDR3 is CAISESQDQPQHF. The CDR3 DNA reads TGTGCCATCAGTGAGTCGCAGGATCAGCCCCAGCATTTT.

The V call is TRBV19, the J call TRBJ1-3; D perhaps matches TRBD1 (5 bases). V was cut by 7 bases and J by 1 base, with 14 bases left in between. There are 15 residues in the CDR3. Germline V gene sequence: CDR1 LNHDA, CDR2 SQIVND (reference sequence). The CDR3 spells CASKLRGTSGNTIYF. The CDR3 DNA is TGTGCCAGTAAGCTTAGGGGCACGTCTGGAAACACCATATATTTT.

V is TRBV6-6 and J is TRBJ1-6; D is uncertain. Between the trimmed V and J ends, which lost 5 bases and 9 bases, there was a span of 14 bases. In germline, CDR1 is MNHNY, CDR2 SVGAGI (reference sequence). This CDR3 region has 14 residues. The CDR3 loop is CASSPAGKGSPLHF. CDR3 coding DNA: TGTGCCAGCAGTCCGGCGGGTAAAGGTTCACCCCTCCACTTT.

The chain employs TRBV5-6 and TRBJ1-2, with D perhaps matching TRBD1 (6 bases). The length of the CDR3 is 15 residues. V was clipped by 3 bases and J by 2 bases, with 14 bases between them. CDR1 SGHDT and CDR2 YYEEEE come from the germline V gene. CDR3 sequence reads: CASSSAKQGNYGYTF. As DNA, the CDR3 is TGTGCCAGCAGCTCCGCCAAACAGGGAAACTATGGCTACACCTTC.

The rearrangement joins TRBV19 to TRBJ2-5; 8 bases are shared with TRBD1. Germline V gene sequence: CDR1 LNHDA, CDR2 SQIVND (reference sequence). The CDR3 totals 15 residues. The V segment lost 7 bases and the J segment 5 bases; nucleotides outside the gene matches: 12. In DNA form, the CDR3 reads TGTGCCAGTAACCAACGACAGGGGTTGCAGGAGACCCAGTACTTC. Translation gives CASNQRQGLQETQYF.

This clone appeared once. The chain employs TRBV11-2 and TRBJ2-3; 9 bases map to TRBD1. The trim removed 6 bases at V and 6 bases at J, leaving 10 bases unmatched. The V gene's germline CDR1 is SGHAT and CDR2 FQNNGV. The CDR3 covers 15 residues. The CDR3 is CASSNPGQGPDTQYF. The DNA for the CDR3 is TGTGCCAGCAGTAATCCGGGACAGGGTCCGGATACGCAGTATTTT.

This clone has just a few counts. The V gene is TRBV7-2, the J gene TRBJ2-7; TRBD2 aligns across 7 bases. The germline V gene encodes CDR1 SGHTA and CDR2 FQGNSA. V shed 5 bases, J shed 7 bases, and the junction held 8 bases outside the gene matches. CDR3 length equals 13 residues. CDR3 DNA: TGTGCCAGCAGCCCTAGCGGCCCTTGGGAGCAGTACTTC. Translated: CASSPSGPWEQYF.

The chain links TRBV5-1 to TRBJ1-5, with 7 bases that match TRBD1. Trimming removed 1 base from V and 5 bases from J; junction bases left unmatched: 6. The V gene's germline CDR1 is SGHRS and CDR2 YFSETQ. This CDR3 is 15 amino acids long. The DNA of the CDR3 is TGCGCCAGCAGCTTGTCAGGGGGAGCGCATCAGCCCCAGCATTTT. This sequence encodes CASSLSGGAHQPQHF.

Concerning this clone: The junction does not match germline at one end; this may be a read error. The gene calls are TRBV28 and TRBJ1-5, with TRBD1 as a possible D gene (5 bases). CDR1 MDHEN and CDR2 SYDVKM come from the germline V gene. This CDR3 has 15 residues. Here the CDR3 reads CASCLLGGDHQPQHF. As DNA, the CDR3 is TGTGCCAGCTGTTTATTGGGCGGGGACCATCAGCCCCAGCATTTT.

This clone is judged medium-sized (0.01 to 0.1%). This chain joins TRBV18 and TRBJ1-5; D ambiguous. Trimming removed 3 bases at V and 7 bases at J, with 10 bases between. Per the germline V gene, CDR1 is KGHSH and CDR2 is LQKENI. The CDR3 consists of 13 residues. The CDR3 nucleotides are TGTGCCAGCTCACCCATGAAGGAGCAGCCCCAGCATTTT. Translated: CASSPMKEQPQHF.

The rearrangement joins TRBV7-8 to TRBJ2-7; 7 bases match TRBD1. The CDR3 length is 15 residues. V trimming: 3 bases; J trimming: 3 bases; junction bases outside the gene matches: 8. In germline, CDR1 is SGHVS, CDR2 FQNEAQ. CDR3 nucleotides: TGTGCCAGCAGCTTTGTCCCGGGACAGTTCTACGAGCAGTACTTC. It is translated as CASSFVPGQFYEQYF.

J is TRBJ2-5 and V is TRBV28, with 7 positions matching TRBD2. The CDR3 has 16 residues. The V gene's germline CDR1 is MDHEN and CDR2 SYDVKM. V was clipped by 0 bases and J by 7 bases; unmatched bases: 11. The CDR3 spells CASSLWSSGALGTQYF. The CDR3 region has the DNA TGTGCCAGCAGTTTATGGTCGAGCGGGGCCTTGGGGACCCAGTACTTC.

The count of this clone is one. The V and J genes are TRBV7-3 and TRBJ2-3; 11 nucleotides match TRBD1. CDR3 length: 15 amino acids. V gave up 5 bases and J gave up 5 bases; unmatched junction bases: 6. Germline-derived CDR1 and CDR2 are SGHTA and FQGTGA. Written as DNA, the CDR3 is TGTGCCAGCAGCCCCCGGGACAGGGGGAGAGATACGCAGTATTTT. Translation gives CASSPRDRGRDTQYF.

V and J are TRBV20-1 and TRBJ1-3; D not resolved. CDR1 and CDR2 (germline): DFQATT, SNEGSKA (reference sequence). V lost 2 bases and J 3 bases, leaving 2 bases between the germline ends. There are 11 residues in the CDR3. CDR3 in amino acids: CSARLGNTIYF. In nucleotides, the CDR3 is TGCAGTGCTAGACTTGGAAACACCATATATTTT.

This clone occurred once. DNA for the CDR3: TGTGCCAGCAGCTTAATGGGGGGGAATGAAGAGACCCAGTACTTC. It specifies CASSLMGGNEETQYF. The V and J genes are TRBV7-3 and TRBJ2-5, with 7 nucleotides matching TRBD2. J was trimmed by 3 bases and V by 1 base; bases with no gene match: 5. The CDR3 has 15 amino acids. Germline-derived CDR1 and CDR2 are SGHTA and FQGTGA.

The J gene is TRBJ2-3, the V gene TRBV24-1, with D possibly TRBD2 on 6 matching bases. V lost 0 bases and J 0 bases, leaving 9 bases between the germline ends. Germline lookup yields CDR1 KGHDR and CDR2 SFDVKD. The CDR3 length is 16 residues. The CDR3 DNA reads TGTGCCACCAGTGATTTGGGACTACCGAGCACAGATACGCAGTATTTT. This translates into CATSDLGLPSTDTQYF.

The chain is built from TRBV5-3 and TRBJ1-1; no clear D gene. TRBV5-3 is reported as an ORF; its role is uncertain. CDR3 length: 17 amino acids. Trimming removed 1 base at V and 1 base at J, with 17 bases between. Here the CDR3 reads CARSLIRSRQRNTEAFF. CDR3 DNA sequence: TGTGCCAGAAGCTTGATTCGCAGTCGACAAAGGAACACTGAAGCTTTCTTT.

The V call is TRBV5-6, the J call TRBJ2-2; D gene ambiguous. This CDR3 contains 12 residues. Trimming cost V 4 bases and J 8 bases, with 9 bases left between them. The germline V gene encodes CDR1 SGHDT and CDR2 YYEEEE. The CDR3 here is CASSRWAGELFF. Written as DNA, the CDR3 is TGTGCCAGCAGCCGGTGGGCGGGGGAGCTGTTTTTT. Filled out from reference TRBV5-6 and TRBJ2-2, the complete variable domain reads DAGVTQSPTHLIKTRGQQVTLRCSPKSGHDTVSWYQQALGQGPQFIFQYYEEEERQRGNFPDRFSGHQFPNYSSELNVNALLLGDSALYLCASSRWAGELFFGEGSRLTVL.

This chain links TRBV5-1 with TRBJ2-6; tentative D call: TRBD2 (5 bases). The CDR3 runs 15 residues. CDR1 and CDR2 (germline): SGHRS, YFSETQ. Deletions cut 4 bases from V and 2 bases from J, with 10 bases between. Written as DNA, the CDR3 is TGCGCCAGCAGCAGGGCCGGGGCTGGGGCCAACGTCCTGACTTTC. This codes for CASSRAGAGANVLTF.

This chain uses TRBV5-5 with TRBJ1-2, with 10 nucleotides matching TRBD1. This CDR3 is built from 14 residues. The germline gives CDR1 SGHKS, CDR2 YYEKEE (reference sequence). J was trimmed by 8 bases and V by 1 base; bases with no gene match: 5. The CDR3 sequence: CASSLSGTGDGYTF. CDR3 nucleotide sequence: TGTGCCAGCAGCTTGTCCGGGACAGGGGACGGCTACACCTTC.

The chain employs TRBV9 and TRBJ2-2; maybe TRBD2 (5 bases). CDR1 SGDLS and CDR2 YYNGEE come from the germline V gene. Trimming cost V 4 bases and J 6 bases, with 7 bases left between them. The CDR3 is made up of 12 amino acids. The CDR3 DNA reads as TGTGCCAGCAGCCCGGGGTCCGGGGAGCTGTTTTTT. Translated: CASSPGSGELFF.

This rearrangement joins TRBV5-6 to TRBJ2-7, with D unclear. The CDR3 covers 14 residues. The V end was cut by 4 bases, the J end by 0 bases, with 11 bases between. Per germline, CDR1 SGHDT and CDR2 YYEEEE. This CDR3 is CASSPQIRSYEQYF. CDR3 DNA sequence: TGTGCCAGCAGCCCCCAGATCCGCTCCTACGAGCAGTACTTC.

The V call is TRBV7-8, the J call TRBJ2-7; weak D call: TRBD2 (7 bases). Germline CDR1 reads SGHVS; CDR2 reads FQNEAQ. The ends were cut back, 9 bases at V and 0 bases at J, with 12 bases in the middle. CDR3 size: 13 residues. DNA of the CDR3: TGTGCCAGTGGGAGGGGGGACTCCTACGAGCAGTACTTC. It codes for CASGRGDSYEQYF.

This sequence joins TRBV11-3 and TRBJ2-3; 10 positions agree with TRBD2. Germline-derived CDR1 and CDR2 are SGHNT and YENEEA. V trimming: 5 bases; J trimming: 9 bases; junction bases outside the gene matches: 8. CDR3 length: 14 amino acids. CDR3 sequence: CASSPIAGGVTQYF. The CDR3 bases are TGTGCCAGCAGCCCCATAGCGGGGGGCGTAACGCAGTATTTT.

The chain employs TRBV6-5 and TRBJ1-4, with TRBD1 matching 8 bases. CDR1 and CDR2 (germline): MNHEY, SVGAGI. V lost 0 bases, J lost 8 bases, and 5 bases stayed unmatched. CDR3 length: 15 amino acids. The CDR3 loop reads CASSYSTGVGEKLFF. CDR3 bases: TGTGCCAGCAGTTACTCGACAGGGGTGGGCGAAAAACTGTTTTTT.

The chain is built from TRBV7-3 and TRBJ1-1; perhaps TRBD1 as D (5 bases). The CDR3 is made up of 13 amino acids. Deletions cut 1 base from V and 5 bases from J, with 8 bases between. Germline V gene sequence: CDR1 SGHTA, CDR2 FQGTGA. CDR3 nucleotides: TGTGCCAGCAGCTTAAGGGGCGGTACTGAAGCTTTCTTT. As protein: CASSLRGGTEAFF.

This clone was recorded only once. This chain joins TRBV12-5 and TRBJ1-1, with TRBD1 as a possible D gene (6 bases). Trimming took 1 base from V and 0 from J, leaving 6 bases between them. Germline CDR1 reads LGHNT; CDR2 reads FRNRAP. The CDR3 is 14 amino acids. CDR3 residues: CASGLAGVNTEAFF. In nucleotides, the CDR3 is TGTGCTAGTGGTTTGGCAGGGGTGAACACTGAAGCTTTCTTT. The full variable domain, with the rest looked up from reference TRBV12-5 and TRBJ1-1, is DARVTQTPRHKVTEMGQEVTMRCQPILGHNTVFWYRQTMMQGLELLAYFRNRAPLDDSGMPKDRFSAEMPDATLATLKIQPSEPRDSAVYFCASGLAGVNTEAFFGQGTRLTVV.

The chain employs TRBV10-3 and TRBJ1-1; TRBD1 matches 8 bases. CDR3 length: 14 amino acids. Germline values: CDR1 ENHRY, CDR2 SYGVKD. J gave up 4 bases and V 4 bases, and 5 bases lay outside the gene matches. CDR3 sequence (DNA): TGTGCCATCAGTGCGGACAGGGTGGCCACTGAAGCTTTCTTT. As protein: CAISADRVATEAFF.